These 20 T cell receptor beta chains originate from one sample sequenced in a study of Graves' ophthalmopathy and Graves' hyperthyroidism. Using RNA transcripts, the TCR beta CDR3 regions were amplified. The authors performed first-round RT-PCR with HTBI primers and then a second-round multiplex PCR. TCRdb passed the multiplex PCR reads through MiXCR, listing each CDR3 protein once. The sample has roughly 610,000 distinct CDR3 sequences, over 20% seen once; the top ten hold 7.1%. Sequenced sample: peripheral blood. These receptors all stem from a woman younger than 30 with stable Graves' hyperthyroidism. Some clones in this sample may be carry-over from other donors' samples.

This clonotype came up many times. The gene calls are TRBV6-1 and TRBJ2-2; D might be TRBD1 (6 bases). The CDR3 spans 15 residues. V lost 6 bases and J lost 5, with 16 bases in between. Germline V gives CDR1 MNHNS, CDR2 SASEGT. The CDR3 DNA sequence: TGTGCCAGCAGGGGGACAACAATTAGGACCGGGGAGCTGTTTTTT. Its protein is CASRGTTIRTGELFF.

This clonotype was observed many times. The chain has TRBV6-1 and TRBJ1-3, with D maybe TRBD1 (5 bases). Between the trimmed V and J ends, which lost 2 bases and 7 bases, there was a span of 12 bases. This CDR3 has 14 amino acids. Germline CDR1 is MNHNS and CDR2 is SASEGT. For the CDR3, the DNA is TGTGCCAGCAGTGAATCGGGGACTCGGAACACCATATATTTT. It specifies CASSESGTRNTIYF.

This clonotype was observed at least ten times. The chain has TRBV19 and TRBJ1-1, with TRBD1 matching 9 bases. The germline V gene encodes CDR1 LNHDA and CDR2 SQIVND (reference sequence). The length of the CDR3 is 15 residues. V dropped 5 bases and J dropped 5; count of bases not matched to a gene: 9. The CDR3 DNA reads TGTGCCAGTAGTTTTTACACAGGGGGCGCGACTGAAGCTTTCTTT. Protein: CASSFYTGGATEAFF.

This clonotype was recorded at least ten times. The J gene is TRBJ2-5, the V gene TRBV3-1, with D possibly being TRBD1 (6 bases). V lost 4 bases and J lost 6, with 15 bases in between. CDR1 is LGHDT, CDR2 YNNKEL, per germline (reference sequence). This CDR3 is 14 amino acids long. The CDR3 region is CASSRVADRQTQYF. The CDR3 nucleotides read TGTGCCAGCAGCCGGGTTGCGGACAGACAGACCCAGTACTTC.

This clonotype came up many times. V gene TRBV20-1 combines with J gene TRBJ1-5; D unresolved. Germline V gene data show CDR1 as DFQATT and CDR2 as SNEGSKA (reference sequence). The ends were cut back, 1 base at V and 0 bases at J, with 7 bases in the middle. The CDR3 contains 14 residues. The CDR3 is CSARAQYSNQPQHF. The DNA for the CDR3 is TGCAGTGCTAGAGCACAGTATAGCAATCAGCCCCAGCATTTT.

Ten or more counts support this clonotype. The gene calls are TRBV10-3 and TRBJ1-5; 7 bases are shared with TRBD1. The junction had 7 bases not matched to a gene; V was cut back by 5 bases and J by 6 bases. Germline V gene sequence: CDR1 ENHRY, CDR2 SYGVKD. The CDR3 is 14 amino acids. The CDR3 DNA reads TGTGCCATCAGTAAAGAAGGGGGCCCTCAGCCCCAGCATTTT. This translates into CAISKEGGPQPQHF.

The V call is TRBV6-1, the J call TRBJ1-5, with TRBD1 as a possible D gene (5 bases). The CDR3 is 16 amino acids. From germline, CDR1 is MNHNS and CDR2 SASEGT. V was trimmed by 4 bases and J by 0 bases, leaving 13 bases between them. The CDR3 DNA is TGTGCCAGCAGTGCGACGACAGCGCGTAGCAATCAGCCCCAGCATTTT. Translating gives CASSATTARSNQPQHF.

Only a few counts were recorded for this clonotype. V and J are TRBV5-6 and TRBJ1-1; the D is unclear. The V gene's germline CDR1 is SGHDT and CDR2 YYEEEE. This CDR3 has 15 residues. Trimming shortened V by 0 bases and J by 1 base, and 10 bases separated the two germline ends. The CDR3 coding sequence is TGTGCCAGCAGCTTGGTGGGGAGAAAGAACACTGAAGCTTTCTTT. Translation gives CASSLVGRKNTEAFF.

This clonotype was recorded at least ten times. The CDR3 DNA sequence: TGTGCCAGCAGCGCTTTCCAGGGAGGCCAGAATGAAGCTTTCTTT. It encodes CASSAFQGGQNEAFF. This chain connects TRBV9 to TRBJ1-1, with D perhaps TRBD1 (5 bases). Trimming removed 3 bases at V and 7 bases at J, with 19 bases between. Germline V gene sequence: CDR1 SGDLS, CDR2 YYNGEE. The CDR3 consists of 15 residues.

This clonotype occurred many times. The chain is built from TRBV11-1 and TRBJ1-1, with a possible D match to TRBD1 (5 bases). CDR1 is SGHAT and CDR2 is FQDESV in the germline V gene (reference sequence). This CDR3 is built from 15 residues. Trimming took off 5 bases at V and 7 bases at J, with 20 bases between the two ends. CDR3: CASSTAKGPLIEAFF. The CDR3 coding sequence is TGTGCCAGCAGCACCGCTAAGGGACCACTGATTGAAGCTTTCTTT.

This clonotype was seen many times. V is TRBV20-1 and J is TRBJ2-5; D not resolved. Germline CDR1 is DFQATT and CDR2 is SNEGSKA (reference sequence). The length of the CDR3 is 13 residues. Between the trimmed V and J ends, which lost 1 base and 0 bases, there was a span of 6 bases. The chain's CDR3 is CSARVWYQETQYF. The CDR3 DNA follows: TGCAGTGCTAGAGTCTGGTACCAAGAGACCCAGTACTTC.

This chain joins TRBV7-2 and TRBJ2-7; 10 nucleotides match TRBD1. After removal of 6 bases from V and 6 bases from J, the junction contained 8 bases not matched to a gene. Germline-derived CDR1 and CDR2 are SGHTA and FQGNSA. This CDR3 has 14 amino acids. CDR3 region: CASSFPGQGFEQYF. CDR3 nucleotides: TGTGCCAGCAGTTTTCCGGGACAGGGGTTCGAGCAGTACTTC.

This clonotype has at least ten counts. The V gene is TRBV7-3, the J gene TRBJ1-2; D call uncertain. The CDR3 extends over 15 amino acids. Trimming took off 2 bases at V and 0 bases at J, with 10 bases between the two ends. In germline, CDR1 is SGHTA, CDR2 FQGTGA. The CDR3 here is CASSLVRNSNYGYTF. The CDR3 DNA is TGTGCCAGCAGCTTAGTTAGGAACTCTAACTATGGCTACACCTTC.

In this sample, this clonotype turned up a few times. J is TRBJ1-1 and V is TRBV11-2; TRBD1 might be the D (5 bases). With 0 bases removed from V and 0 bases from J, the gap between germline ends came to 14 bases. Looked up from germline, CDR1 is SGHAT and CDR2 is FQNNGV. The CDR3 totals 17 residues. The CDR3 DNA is TGTGCCAGCAGCTTAGAGTATGGGGGGACGGTGAACACTGAAGCTTTCTTT. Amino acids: CASSLEYGGTVNTEAFF.

CDR3 DNA: TGTGCCAGCAGTTTAGCGAATGGGGACGGGAACTACGAGCAGTACTTC. This sequence encodes CASSLANGDGNYEQYF. The chain is built from TRBV12-3 or TRBV12-4 and TRBJ2-7; either TRBD1 or TRBD2 may fit D (5 bases each). V lost 0 bases to trimming and J lost 3 bases, with 15 bases between them. The CDR3 has 16 amino acids.

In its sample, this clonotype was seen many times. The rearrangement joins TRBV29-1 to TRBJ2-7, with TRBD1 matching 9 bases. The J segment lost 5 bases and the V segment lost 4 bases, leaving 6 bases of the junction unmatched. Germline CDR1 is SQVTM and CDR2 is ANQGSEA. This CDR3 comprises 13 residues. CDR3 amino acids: CSVVGTGYDEQYF. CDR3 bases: TGCAGCGTTGTTGGGACAGGGTATGACGAGCAGTACTTC.

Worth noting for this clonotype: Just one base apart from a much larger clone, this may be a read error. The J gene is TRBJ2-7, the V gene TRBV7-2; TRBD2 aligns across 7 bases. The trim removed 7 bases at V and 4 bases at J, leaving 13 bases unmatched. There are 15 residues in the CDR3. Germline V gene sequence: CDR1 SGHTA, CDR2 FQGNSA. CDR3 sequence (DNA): TGTGCCAGCATCTGGACTAGGGCCCCCACATACGAGCAGTACTTC. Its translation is CASIWTRAPTYEQYF.

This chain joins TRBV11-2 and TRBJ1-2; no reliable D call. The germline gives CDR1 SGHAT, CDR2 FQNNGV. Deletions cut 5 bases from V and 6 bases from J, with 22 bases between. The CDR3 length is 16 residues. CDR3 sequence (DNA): TGTGCCAGCAGCCCGACCCTATATCGGGGAAGGAATGGCTACACCTTC. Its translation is CASSPTLYRGRNGYTF.

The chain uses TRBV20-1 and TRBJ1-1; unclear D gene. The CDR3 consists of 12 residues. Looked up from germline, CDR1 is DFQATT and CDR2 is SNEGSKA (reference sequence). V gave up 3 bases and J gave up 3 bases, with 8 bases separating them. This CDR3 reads CSARETDTEAFF. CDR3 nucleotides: TGCAGTGCTAGGGAAACGGACACTGAAGCTTTCTTT.

The CDR3 protein is CASSPFRGYGQPQHF. CDR3 in DNA: TGTGCCAGCAGCCCGTTTCGGGGATATGGTCAGCCCCAGCATTTT. The chain uses TRBV28 and TRBJ1-5, with D unresolved. Germline V CDR1 and CDR2: MDHEN, SYDVKM. The CDR3 is made up of 15 amino acids. V was cut by 6 bases and J by 6 bases, with 18 bases left in between. The full variable domain, completed using reference TRBV28 and TRBJ1-5, is DVKVTQSSRYLVKRTGEKVFLECVQDMDHENMFWYRQDPGLGLRLIYFSYDVKMKEKGDIPEGYSVSREKKERFSLILESASTNQTSMYLCASSPFRGYGQPQHFGDGTRLSIL.